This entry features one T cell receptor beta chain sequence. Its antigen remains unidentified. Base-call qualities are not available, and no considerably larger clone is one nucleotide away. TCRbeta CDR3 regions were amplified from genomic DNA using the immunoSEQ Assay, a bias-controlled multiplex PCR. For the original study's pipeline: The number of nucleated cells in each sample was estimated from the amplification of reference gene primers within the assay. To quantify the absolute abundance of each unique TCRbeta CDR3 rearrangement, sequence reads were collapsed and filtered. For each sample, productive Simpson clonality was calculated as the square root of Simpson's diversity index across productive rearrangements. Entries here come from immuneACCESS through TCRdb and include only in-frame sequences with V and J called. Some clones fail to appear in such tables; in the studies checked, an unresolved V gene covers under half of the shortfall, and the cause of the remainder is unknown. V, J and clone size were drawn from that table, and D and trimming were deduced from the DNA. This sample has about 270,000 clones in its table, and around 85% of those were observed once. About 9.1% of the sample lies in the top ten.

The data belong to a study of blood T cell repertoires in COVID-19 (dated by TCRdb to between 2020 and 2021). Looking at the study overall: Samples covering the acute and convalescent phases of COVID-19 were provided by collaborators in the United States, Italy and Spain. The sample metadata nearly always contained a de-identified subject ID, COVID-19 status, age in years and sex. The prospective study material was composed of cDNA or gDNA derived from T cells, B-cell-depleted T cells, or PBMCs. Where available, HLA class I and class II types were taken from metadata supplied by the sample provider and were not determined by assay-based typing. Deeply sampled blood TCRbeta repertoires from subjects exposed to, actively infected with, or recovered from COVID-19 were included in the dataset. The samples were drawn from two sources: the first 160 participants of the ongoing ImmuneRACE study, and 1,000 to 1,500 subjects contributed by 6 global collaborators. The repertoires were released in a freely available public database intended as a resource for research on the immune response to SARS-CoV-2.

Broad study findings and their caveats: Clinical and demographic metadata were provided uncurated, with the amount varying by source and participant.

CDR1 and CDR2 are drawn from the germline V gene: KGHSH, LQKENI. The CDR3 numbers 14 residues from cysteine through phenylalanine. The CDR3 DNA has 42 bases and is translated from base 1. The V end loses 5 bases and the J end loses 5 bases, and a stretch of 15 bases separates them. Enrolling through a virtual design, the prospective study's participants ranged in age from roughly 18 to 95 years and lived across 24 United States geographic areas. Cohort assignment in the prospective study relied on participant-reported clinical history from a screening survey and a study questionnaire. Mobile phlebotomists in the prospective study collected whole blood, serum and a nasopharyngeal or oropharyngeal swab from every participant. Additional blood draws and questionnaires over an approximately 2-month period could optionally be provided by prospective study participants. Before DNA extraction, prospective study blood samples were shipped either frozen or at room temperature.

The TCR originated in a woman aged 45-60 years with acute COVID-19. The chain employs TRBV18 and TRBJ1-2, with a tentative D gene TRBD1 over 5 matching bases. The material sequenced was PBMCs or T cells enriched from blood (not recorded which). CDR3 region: CASSARDWMYGYTF. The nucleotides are TGTGCCAGCTCAGCCCGGGACTGGATGTATGGCTACACCTTC.